The 27 T cell receptor beta chains listed next were all sequenced from one sample in a study of early T cells in non-severe SARS-CoV-2 infection. Using its own MiXCR run on the 5' RACE reads, TCRdb lists one record per CDR3 protein. The profile shows more than 75,000 distinct CDR3 sequences, roughly 15% of them singletons. Sequencing was done on a sample of whole blood. The receptors derive from an adult who was a healthcare worker with PCR-confirmed SARS-CoV-2 infection or an uninfected control (not recorded which).

This clonotype was recorded a few times. The chain employs TRBV28 and TRBJ2-3; D uncertain. This CDR3 spans 12 amino acids. V was pared by 4 bases and J by 5 bases, with 7 bases between. Germline V gene lookup returns CDR1 MDHEN and CDR2 SYDVKM. In nucleotides, the CDR3 is TGTGCCAGCAGTTCCGTGGGAGATACGCAGTATTTT. It specifies CASSSVGDTQYF.

Only a few counts were recorded for this clonotype. V is TRBV20-1 and J is TRBJ1-4, with D maybe TRBD1 (5 bases). The CDR3 is made up of 12 amino acids. The germline gives CDR1 DFQATT, CDR2 SNEGSKA (reference sequence). Trimming removed 3 bases from V and 8 bases from J, with 10 bases in between. The CDR3 coding sequence is TGCAGTGCTAGGGGGGTTGGGGAAAAACTGTTTTTT. Translated: CSARGVGEKLFF.

The J gene is TRBJ1-1, the V gene TRBV30; 9 bases are shared with TRBD1. This CDR3 spans 13 amino acids. Germline V lookup: CDR1 GTSNPN, CDR2 SVGIG (reference sequence). V lost 4 bases and J lost 2; bases outside the gene matches: 2. CDR3 DNA: TGTGCCTGGACGGGACAGGGCAACACTGAAGCTTTCTTT. Protein sequence: CAWTGQGNTEAFF.

This clonotype was observed at least ten times. The J gene is TRBJ2-3, the V gene TRBV10-3, with D maybe TRBD1 (6 bases). Germline assignment: CDR1 ENHRY and CDR2 SYGVKD. V was cut by 8 bases and J by 2 bases, with 14 bases left in between. The CDR3 has 14 amino acids. The CDR3 reads CAIGSGTSTDTQYF. Here the CDR3 DNA reads TGTGCCATCGGATCCGGGACATCCACAGATACGCAGTATTTT.

The genes are TRBV28 and TRBJ2-7, with 9 bases aligning to TRBD1. This CDR3 has 14 amino acids. With 6 bases clipped from V and 6 bases from J, the junction kept 9 bases outside the gene matches. Germline assignment: CDR1 MDHEN and CDR2 SYDVKM. DNA of the CDR3: TGTGCCAGCAGGGAAGACAGGGGGTGGGCCGAGCAGTACTTC. Residues: CASREDRGWAEQYF.

The chain links TRBV4-1 to TRBJ2-6; either TRBD1 or TRBD2 may supply D (6 bases each). Germline V CDR1 and CDR2: MGHRA, YSYEKL. The CDR3 runs 17 residues. Deletions cut 0 bases from V and 0 bases from J, with 9 bases between. The CDR3 loop reads CASSQDEGGSGANVLTF. CDR3 sequence (DNA): TGCGCCAGCAGCCAAGATGAGGGGGGCTCTGGGGCCAACGTCCTGACTTTC.

The chain joins TRBV7-8 to TRBJ2-5; D uncertain. This CDR3 comprises 13 residues. Trimming removed 7 bases at V and 3 bases at J, with 12 bases between. Germline CDR1 reads SGHVS; CDR2 reads FQNEAQ. CDR3 bases: TGTGCCAGCACGATTTGGTCTGAAGAGACCCAGTACTTC. This sequence encodes CASTIWSEETQYF.

This clonotype has more than one count but fewer than ten. This rearrangement joins TRBV10-3 to TRBJ2-1, with 8 positions matching TRBD2. Germline V gene data show CDR1 as ENHRY and CDR2 as SYGVKD. V was clipped by 10 bases and J by 3 bases; unmatched bases: 11. The CDR3 is 15 residues long. The CDR3 reads CATQSERGNYNEQFF. The CDR3 DNA is TGTGCCACGCAATCTGAGCGGGGGAACTACAATGAGCAGTTCTTC.

This clonotype occurred a few times. Written as DNA, the CDR3 is TGTGCCAGCACCACGGGGGCTTACAATGAGCAGTTCTTC. This gives the protein CASTTGAYNEQFF. J is TRBJ2-1 and V is TRBV27, with D perhaps assigned TRBD1 or TRBD2 (6 bases each). V was trimmed by 7 bases and J by 4 bases, leaving 11 bases between them. The CDR3 is 13 residues long. Germline V gene data show CDR1 as MNHEY and CDR2 as SMNVEV (reference sequence).

A note on this clonotype: Sequence at one end of the junction differs from germline and may be a read error. The rearrangement joins TRBV28 to TRBJ2-7; tentative D call: TRBD1 (6 bases). CDR1 and CDR2 from the germline V gene are MDHEN and SYDVKM. The CDR3 spans 14 residues. The CDR3 reads CASSQPAQGHEQHF. The CDR3 DNA is TGTGCCAGCAGTCAGCCGGCACAGGGACACGAGCAGCACTTC.

The chain carries TRBV7-3 and TRBJ2-1; 9 positions match TRBD1. V lost 4 bases to trimming and J lost 0 bases; unmatched junction nucleotides: 1. This CDR3 comprises 15 residues. Germline CDR1 and CDR2: SGHTA and FQGTGA. The CDR3 region has the DNA TGTGCCAGCAGCTCGACAGGGGGCTCCTACAATGAGCAGTTCTTC. Protein: CASSSTGGSYNEQFF.

This clonotype has only a few counts. The chain uses TRBV12-3 or TRBV12-4 and TRBJ1-2; possibly TRBD1 for D (5 bases). Trimming stripped 6 bases from V and 2 bases from J, with 13 bases between. CDR3 size: 14 residues. The CDR3 DNA follows: TGTGCCAGCAGAACGGCCGGGGCCAACTATGGCTACACCTTC. The encoded protein is CASRTAGANYGYTF.

The chain combines TRBV13 with TRBJ2-7; D not certain. This CDR3 contains 14 residues. Germline CDR1 PRHDT, CDR2 FYEKMQ (reference sequence). Trimming removed 2 bases from V and 6 bases from J, with 14 bases in between. In nucleotides, the CDR3 is TGTGCCAGCAGCTTACTATCCCCTCGAGGCGAGCAGTACTTC. Translated, it gives CASSLLSPRGEQYF.

A few counts support this clonotype. V gene TRBV9 combines with J gene TRBJ2-7; tentatively, D is TRBD1 (6 bases). The V gene lost 4 bases and the J gene lost 6 bases, with 11 bases spanning the gap. The germline gives CDR1 SGDLS, CDR2 YYNGEE. The CDR3 is 12 residues long. CDR3 residues: CASSTQGSEQYF. CDR3 nucleotide sequence: TGTGCCAGCAGCACACAGGGATCCGAGCAGTACTTC.

Concerning this clonotype itself: A much larger clone is a single base away; this may be a read error. The CDR3 coding sequence is TGTGCCTGCAGTTCCTCCTACGAGCAGTACTTC. Encoded protein: CACSSSYEQYF. The chain joins TRBV27 to TRBJ2-7; D not certain. The CDR3 contains 11 residues. The germline V gene encodes CDR1 MNHEY and CDR2 SMNVEV (reference sequence).

The sample holds a few counts of this clonotype. The chain uses TRBV11-2 and TRBJ1-6, with D maybe TRBD1 (5 bases). V lost 6 bases and J lost 8, with 11 bases in between. There are 13 residues in the CDR3. The germline V gene encodes CDR1 SGHAT and CDR2 FQNNGV. CDR3 nucleotides: TGTGCCAGCAGTATGAGGGACGATTCACCCCTCCACTTT. Its protein product is CASSMRDDSPLHF.

This clonotype was counted between two and nine times. The rearrangement uses TRBV7-2 and TRBJ1-2; no firm D call. From germline, CDR1 is SGHTA and CDR2 FQGNSA. The germline V and J ends were trimmed by 0 bases and 1 base, with 6 bases remaining between them. This CDR3 is 14 amino acids long. The chain's CDR3 is CASSLAEGNYGYTF. In nucleotides, the CDR3 is TGTGCCAGCAGCTTAGCGGAGGGTAACTATGGCTACACCTTC.

This clonotype was seen more than once but under ten times. The genes are TRBV11-2 and TRBJ2-3; maybe TRBD2 (5 bases). With 6 bases removed from V and 0 bases from J, the gap between germline ends came to 13 bases. The CDR3 has 15 amino acids. Germline CDR1 is SGHAT and CDR2 is FQNNGV. Here the CDR3 reads CASRPPGISTDTQYF. The CDR3 region has the DNA TGTGCCAGCAGACCCCCGGGGATAAGCACAGATACGCAGTATTTT. The full variable domain, rest sourced from reference TRBV11-2 and TRBJ2-3, is EAGVAQSPRYKIIEKRQSVAFWCNPISGHATLYWYQQILGQGPKLLIQFQNNGVVDDSQLPKDRFSAERLKGVDSTLKIQPAKLEDSAVYLCASRPPGISTDTQYFGPGTRLTVL.

The J gene is TRBJ2-5, the V gene TRBV7-2, with TRBD1 as a possible D gene (5 bases). The CDR3 is 14 residues long. Trimming took off 1 base at V and 1 base at J, with 7 bases between the two ends. Germline assignment: CDR1 SGHTA and CDR2 FQGNSA. The CDR3 nucleotides read TGTGCCAGCAGCTTAGATGACAGCCAAGAGACCCAGTACTTC. It is translated as CASSLDDSQETQYF.

J is TRBJ1-2 and V is TRBV6-5; D remains ambiguous. CDR3 length equals 12 residues. V lost 2 bases and J lost 7, with 8 bases in between. The germline V gene has CDR1 MNHEY and CDR2 SVGAGI. The CDR3 coding sequence is TGTGCCAGCAGTTACGGTAATGGTGGCTACACCTTC. Translating it yields CASSYGNGGYTF.

This clonotype was observed many times. The rearrangement uses TRBV6-2 or TRBV6-3 and TRBJ2-3; D may be TRBD1 or TRBD2 (7 bases each). Germline loops: CDR1 MNHEY, CDR2 SVGEGT. This CDR3 contains 15 residues. The V gene lost 8 bases and the J gene lost 2 bases, with 17 bases spanning the gap. The CDR3 DNA reads as TGTGCCAGCGTTACAGCGGGACAGACCACAGATACGCAGTATTTT. Translating gives CASVTAGQTTDTQYF.

This clonotype was picked up a small number of times. The CDR3 DNA is TGTGCCACCAGTGATTTCGGACTAGCGGGGGGGCCTGAAGAGACCCAGTACTTC. Its translation: CATSDFGLAGGPEETQYF. The chain recombines TRBV24-1 with TRBJ2-5; 15 positions agree with TRBD2. The CDR3 has 18 amino acids. V lost 1 base to trimming and J lost 3 bases; unmatched junction nucleotides: 5. Per germline, CDR1 KGHDR and CDR2 SFDVKD.

This clonotype appeared a few times. The rearrangement uses TRBV20-1 and TRBJ2-7, with 8 bases that match TRBD2. The J segment lost 0 bases and the V segment lost 0 bases, leaving 10 bases of the junction unmatched. The CDR3 has 17 residues. CDR1 DFQATT and CDR2 SNEGSKA come from the germline V gene (reference sequence). CDR3 protein: CSARDRQSGGVSYEQYF. The CDR3 DNA follows: TGCAGTGCTAGAGATCGCCAGAGCGGGGGAGTCTCCTACGAGCAGTACTTC.

The sample holds a few counts of this clonotype. This chain joins TRBV20-1 and TRBJ2-1; D assignment may be TRBD1 or TRBD2 (5 bases each). Trimming stripped 1 base from V and 6 bases from J, with 13 bases between. The CDR3 has 14 amino acids. Germline V gene data show CDR1 as DFQATT and CDR2 as SNEGSKA (reference sequence). In nucleotides, the CDR3 is TGCAGTGCTAGAGTCCCCTCGAGGGGCAATGAGCAGTTCTTC. Encoded protein: CSARVPSRGNEQFF.

This chain links TRBV2 with TRBJ1-1; D is perhaps TRBD1 (6 bases). Germline V CDR1 and CDR2: SNHLY, FYNNEI. The CDR3 runs to 14 residues. V lost 11 bases, J lost 0 bases, and 16 bases lay in between. The CDR3 sequence is CASDPGTLNTEAFF. The DNA of the CDR3 is TGTGCCTCCGACCCCGGGACACTGAACACTGAAGCTTTCTTT.

This clonotype was seen more than once but under ten times. The CDR3 is CSVEGLREDSYEQYF. The CDR3 region has the DNA TGCAGCGTTGAAGGCTTACGGGAAGACTCCTACGAGCAGTACTTC. The rearrangement links TRBV29-1 to TRBJ2-7; D might be TRBD2 (5 bases). The V and J ends lost 1 base and 0 bases respectively, with 13 bases between them. This CDR3 is built from 15 residues. CDR1 and CDR2 from the germline V gene are SQVTM and ANQGSEA.

This clonotype appeared a few times. This chain joins TRBV6-2 or TRBV6-3 and TRBJ2-2, with D perhaps TRBD1 (6 bases). Germline values: CDR1 MNHEY, CDR2 SVGEGT. V was cut by 0 bases and J by 0 bases, with 11 bases left in between. The length of the CDR3 is 17 residues. The CDR3 region is CASSYSIQGPNTGELFF. In DNA, the CDR3 is TGTGCCAGCAGTTACTCTATACAGGGCCCGAACACCGGGGAGCTGTTTTTT.